This T cell receptor (beta chain) was captured in a study of CD4 T cells in relation to SARS-CoV-2 and coronaviruses. Study outcomes and limitations: In roughly 65% of donors, memory CD4+ clonotypes crossrecognized SARS-CoV-2 and at least one common cold coronavirus spike.

The unexposed donors gave CD4+ T cells in about 2010-2019, prior to COVID-19. The cells were cultured for under twelve days before CD4+ T cells were isolated. Cells permitting, SARS-CoV-2 S/N and four cold-coronavirus spikes were tested on unexposed-donor CD4+ T cells. On days 3 and 7, cultures got half fresh IL-2 medium. With regard to this clone: Its antigen remains unknown.

Measured with immunoSEQ multiplex PCR; TCRdb has only the in-frame clones, and not every one. The sample records under 20,000 clones, 82% being singletons. Germline V CDR1 and CDR2: GTSNPN, SVGIG (reference sequence). V was clipped by 5 bases and J by 1 base; unmatched bases: 1. This CDR3 has 13 residues. This sequence originates from a human donor in good health. The sample comprised CD4+ T cells from PBMCs, cultured in vitro. The chain employs TRBV30 and TRBJ2-7; 11 bases line up with TRBD2. Here the CDR3 DNA reads TGTGCCTGGGCTAGCGGGAGGTCCTACGAGCAGTACTTC. It encodes CAWASGRSYEQYF.